Each of the 8 T cell receptor beta chains below was sequenced from the same sample in a study of metastatic and nonmetastatic thyroid tumors. TCRdb re-called the PCR reads via MiXCR. The table has 4,000 to 6,000 clones, 25% to 30% seen once. No patient had received any treatment before thyroid surgery. Sequenced material: adjacent normal tissue. The receptors derive from a female donor with papillary thyroid cancer or a benign thyroid nodule (not recorded which). Some clones in this sample may be carry-over from other donors' samples.

By its share, this clone is medium-sized. V and J are TRBV2 and TRBJ2-3; 11 nucleotides line up with TRBD2. V was pared by 7 bases and J by 2 bases, with 11 bases of the junction left unmatched. CDR1 and CDR2 (germline): SNHLY, FYNNEI. The length of the CDR3 is 17 residues. CDR3: CASNIGTSGTFTDTQYF. Here the CDR3 DNA reads TGTGCCAGCAATATAGGGACTAGCGGTACTTTCACAGATACGCAGTATTTT.

This clone was observed a handful of times. This chain links TRBV6-1 with TRBJ2-7; a possible D gene is TRBD2 (6 bases). V was shortened by 6 bases and J by 0 bases, with 15 bases between the two germline ends. The CDR3 is made up of 15 amino acids. Looked up from germline, CDR1 is MNHNS and CDR2 is SASEGT. DNA for the CDR3: TGTGCCAGCAGCTTGGAGGGGCGGAGCTCCTACGAGCAGTACTTC. It translates to CASSLEGRSSYEQYF.

By share, this clone counts as medium-sized. The chain joins TRBV4-1 to TRBJ2-2; D not resolved. V lost 1 base, J lost 1 base, and 10 bases lay in between. The CDR3 extends over 16 amino acids. CDR1 MGHRA and CDR2 YSYEKL come from the germline V gene. DNA for the CDR3: TGCGCCAGCAGCCAAGTGCACCCTATGAACACCGGGGAGCTGTTTTTT. It yields the protein CASSQVHPMNTGELFF.

This clone was seen a few times. This chain connects TRBV19 to TRBJ2-2; possible D gene TRBD1, 5 bases. The germline CDR1 and CDR2 sequences are LNHDA and SQIVND (reference sequence). The V gene lost 7 bases and the J gene lost 4 bases, with 16 bases spanning the gap. CDR3 length equals 15 residues. DNA for the CDR3: TGTGCCAGTACCACCCTCGGACACTTCACCGGGGAGCTGTTTTTT. Its protein is CASTTLGHFTGELFF.

The genes are TRBV5-1 and TRBJ1-2, with 8 bases lining up with TRBD1. This CDR3 region has 14 residues. CDR1 is SGHRS and CDR2 is YFSETQ in the germline V gene. The V gene end was trimmed by 0 bases and the J gene end by 2 bases; junction bases not matched to a gene: 0. For the CDR3, the DNA is TGCGCCAGCAGCTTGGGGGACAGGAACTATGGCTACACCTTC. This codes for CASSLGDRNYGYTF.

By sample share, this clone is medium-sized. The V gene is TRBV7-9, the J gene TRBJ2-1; D possibly matches TRBD1 or TRBD2 (5 bases each). CDR1 SEHNR and CDR2 FQNEAQ come from the germline V gene (reference sequence). Trimming removed 7 bases from V and 4 bases from J, with 17 bases in between. The CDR3 covers 15 residues. In nucleotides, the CDR3 is TGTGCCAGCACCTCTACCGGGACGCATTACAATGAGCAGTTCTTC. Its protein is CASTSTGTHYNEQFF.

Written as DNA, the CDR3 is TGCAGTGCTAGTCGTCTAGCAGAGGAGACCCAGTACTTC. The encoded protein is CSASRLAEETQYF. This sequence joins TRBV20-1 and TRBJ2-5, with a weak D call TRBD2 (5 bases). CDR1 and CDR2 (germline): DFQATT, SNEGSKA (reference sequence). Trimming shortened V by 3 bases and J by 5 bases, and 13 bases separated the two germline ends. This CDR3 has 13 amino acids.

This clone was seen many times. The chain employs TRBV20-1 and TRBJ1-1, with D hard to call. The ends were cut back, 3 bases at V and 7 bases at J, with 9 bases in the middle. From germline, CDR1 is DFQATT and CDR2 SNEGSKA (reference sequence). This CDR3 has 11 amino acids. The CDR3 protein is CSASPRIEAFF. CDR3 DNA: TGCAGTGCTAGTCCCAGAATTGAAGCTTTCTTT.